This paragraph reports one T cell receptor beta chain. What antigen it recognizes has not been identified. Per-base qualities were not stored, and no clone one base away is much larger. Donors were 35 to 40 systemically healthy Caucasian individuals from Russia aged roughly 6 to 95 years. Each donor gave ten milliliters of peripheral blood, drawn into EDTA-treated Vacutainer tubes. Ficoll-Paque density-gradient centrifugation was used to isolate PBMCs, with at least 7 million per sample. Trizol reagent was used to extract total RNA from the PBMCs, yielding at least 6 micrograms per sample. For every donor, flow cytometry on a PBMC aliquot measured the percentage of naive CD45RAhigh/CD27high T cells. The library relied on 5' RACE. A second roughly 6 to 12 cycle PCR used a sample-barcoded 5' primer and a J-beta primer mix. A template-switch 5' adaptor carrying 12 random nucleotides introduced a unique molecular identifier onto each TCR beta cDNA molecule. Each sample yielded at least 2.5 million CDR3-containing paired-end reads. First-strand cDNA was synthesized from all RNA with the Mint cDNA synthesis kit, primed by a TRBC-specific oligonucleotide. Following uracil-DNA glycosylase treatment, a first 18-cycle PCR with universal primers M1SS and BC2_uni_R was performed on all cDNA. As for the original processing: Each sample was normalized by randomly selecting 1 million high-quality reads, each carrying a distinct molecular identifier. Reads with shared molecular identifiers were discarded instead of being binned into consensus sequences. MiTCR, run with a Q25 quality threshold and the strictest error-elimination algorithm, handled CDR3 identification, clonotype clustering and error correction. A nonparametric unseen species model with Euler transformation was used to estimate lower-bound total TCR beta diversity. TCRdb ran its own pipeline on the public reads, namely fastp trimming at Q25 and MiXCR clone calling, and kept in-frame beta chains. Identical CDR3 proteins give one entry, which carries the most common genes and DNA. TCRdb, not the authors, supplied the V and J calls. The sample table shows 1,800,000 or so distinct CDR3 sequences, and 39% are seen once. About 23% of the sample goes to the ten largest clones.

The CDR3, cysteine through phenylalanine, is 14 amino acids long. Only the CDR3 DNA is retained, 42 bases long and in frame from the first base. Trimming removed 3 bases from V and 5 bases from J, leaving 13 bases between the germline ends. CDR1 and CDR2 (LGHNT, FRNRAP) derive from the germline V gene. The data derive from a study of blood T cells in healthy people across ages (dated by TCRdb to the mid-2010s). A note on the overall study: In model experiments, template switching captured about one uniquely barcoded TCR beta cDNA molecule for every two T cells. The donors were split into four age groups: young (average around 15 years), middle-aged (about 40), aged (roughly 65) and long-lived (approximately 80). For two donors (one aged 18 to 29 and one aged 80 or older), the study analyzed two additional independent replicas of 1 million unique cDNA reads from the same blood draw. Donors of different ages were randomly distributed across sequencing lanes to avoid experimental bias. The study measured age-related changes in TCR beta repertoire diversity using deep sequencing normalized with unique cDNA molecular identifiers. General conclusions and limits of the study: As age increased, observed TCR beta diversity per million T cells dropped in a roughly linear way, and a significant reduction was already evident by age roughly 40. Because donor CMV infection status was unknown, age-related changes in expanded clonotypes were potentially confounded. Because profiling used bulk unsorted PBMCs, naive and antigen-experienced compartments could not be compared conclusively. Estimates of total diversity based on one million sequenced T cells were regarded as lower bounds and as underestimates. Observed TCR beta diversity correlated strongly with the percentage of naive T cells measured by flow cytometry. Compared with the aged group, more naive CD4+ T cells, fewer expanded clones and increased TCR diversity were shown by the long-lived group, suggesting age selection.

The rearranged chain carries TRBV12-5 and TRBJ2-5; the D gene is perhaps TRBD1, from 6 matching bases. Sequencing was performed on blood. This TCR was recovered from a human donor in good health. The sequence in DNA is TGTGCTAGTGGTTTAGGTGGGGGCGGTGAGACCCAGTACTTC. This gives the protein CASGLGGGGETQYF.